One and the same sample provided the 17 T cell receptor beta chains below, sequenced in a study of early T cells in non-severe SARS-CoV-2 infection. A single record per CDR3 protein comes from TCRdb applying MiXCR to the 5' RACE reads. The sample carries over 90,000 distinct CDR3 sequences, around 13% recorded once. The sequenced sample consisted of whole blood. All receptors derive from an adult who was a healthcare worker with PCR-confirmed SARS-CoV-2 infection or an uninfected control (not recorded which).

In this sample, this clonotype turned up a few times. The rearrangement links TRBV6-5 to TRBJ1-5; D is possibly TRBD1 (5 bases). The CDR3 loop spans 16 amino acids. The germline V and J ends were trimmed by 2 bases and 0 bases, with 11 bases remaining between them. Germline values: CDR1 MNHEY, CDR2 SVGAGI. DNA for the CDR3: TGTGCCAGCAGTTACCAAGACAGATATAGCAATCAGCCCCAGCATTTT. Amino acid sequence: CASSYQDRYSNQPQHF.

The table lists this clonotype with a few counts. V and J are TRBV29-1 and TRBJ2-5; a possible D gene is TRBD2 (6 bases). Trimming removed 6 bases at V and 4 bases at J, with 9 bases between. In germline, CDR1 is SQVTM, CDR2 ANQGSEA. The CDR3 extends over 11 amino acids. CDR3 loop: CSVAEGETQYF. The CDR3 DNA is TGCAGCGTCGCGGAGGGAGAGACCCAGTACTTC.

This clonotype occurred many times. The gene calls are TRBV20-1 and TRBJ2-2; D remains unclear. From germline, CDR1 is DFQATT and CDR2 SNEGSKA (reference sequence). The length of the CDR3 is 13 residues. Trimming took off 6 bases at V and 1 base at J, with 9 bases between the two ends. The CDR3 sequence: CSARSGNTGELFF. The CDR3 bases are TGCAGTGCCAGGTCAGGGAACACCGGGGAGCTGTTTTTT.

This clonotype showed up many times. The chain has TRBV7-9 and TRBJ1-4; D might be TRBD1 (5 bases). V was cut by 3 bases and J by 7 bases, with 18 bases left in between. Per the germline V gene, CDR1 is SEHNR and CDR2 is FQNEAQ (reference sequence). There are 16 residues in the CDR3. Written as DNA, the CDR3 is TGTGCCAGCAGCTTTGAGGGGACGGATCATGGTGAAAAACTGTTTTTT. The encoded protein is CASSFEGTDHGEKLFF.

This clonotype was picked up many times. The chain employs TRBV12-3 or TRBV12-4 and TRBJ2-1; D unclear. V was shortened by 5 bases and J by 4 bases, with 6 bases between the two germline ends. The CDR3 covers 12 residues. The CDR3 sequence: CASSPVYNEQFF. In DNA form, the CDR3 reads TGTGCCAGCAGTCCGGTGTACAATGAGCAGTTCTTC.

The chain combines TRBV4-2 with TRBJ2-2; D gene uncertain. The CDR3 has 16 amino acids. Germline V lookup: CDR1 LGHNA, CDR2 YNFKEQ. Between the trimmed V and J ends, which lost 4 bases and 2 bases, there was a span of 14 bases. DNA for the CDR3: TGTGCCAGCAGCCCGCCGGCGGAACCAAACACCGGGGAGCTGTTTTTT. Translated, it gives CASSPPAEPNTGELFF.

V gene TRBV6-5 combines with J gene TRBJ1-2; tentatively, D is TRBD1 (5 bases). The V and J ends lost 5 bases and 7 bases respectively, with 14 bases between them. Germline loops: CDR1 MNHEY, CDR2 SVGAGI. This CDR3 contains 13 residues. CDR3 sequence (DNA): TGTGCCAGCAGTCCGACGGGGGGGATTGGCTACACCTTC. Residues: CASSPTGGIGYTF.

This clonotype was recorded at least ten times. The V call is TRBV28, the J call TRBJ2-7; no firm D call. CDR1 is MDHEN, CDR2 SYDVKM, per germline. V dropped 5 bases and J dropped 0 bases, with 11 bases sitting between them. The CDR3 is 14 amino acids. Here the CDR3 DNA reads TGTGCCAGCAGTACGCAGACCCGCTCCTACGAGCAGTACTTC. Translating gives CASSTQTRSYEQYF.

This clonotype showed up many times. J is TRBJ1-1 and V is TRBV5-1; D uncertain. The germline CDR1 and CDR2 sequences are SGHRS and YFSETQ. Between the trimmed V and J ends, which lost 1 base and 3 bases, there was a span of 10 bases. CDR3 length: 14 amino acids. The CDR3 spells CASSLTDGDTEAFF. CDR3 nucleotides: TGCGCCAGCAGCTTGACGGATGGGGACACTGAAGCTTTCTTT.

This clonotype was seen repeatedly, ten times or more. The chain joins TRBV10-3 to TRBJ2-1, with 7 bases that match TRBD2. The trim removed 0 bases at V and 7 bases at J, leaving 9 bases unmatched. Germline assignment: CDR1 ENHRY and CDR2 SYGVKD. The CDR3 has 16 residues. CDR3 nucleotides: TGTGCCATCAGTGAGTCCCTTGCGGGAGTAGGGAATGAGCAGTTCTTC. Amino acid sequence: CAISESLAGVGNEQFF.

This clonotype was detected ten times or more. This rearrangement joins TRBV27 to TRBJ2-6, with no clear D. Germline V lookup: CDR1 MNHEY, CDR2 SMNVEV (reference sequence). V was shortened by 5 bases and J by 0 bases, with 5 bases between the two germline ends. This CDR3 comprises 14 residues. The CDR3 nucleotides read TGTGCCAGCAGTCCGTTCTCTGGGGCCAACGTCCTGACTTTC. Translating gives CASSPFSGANVLTF.

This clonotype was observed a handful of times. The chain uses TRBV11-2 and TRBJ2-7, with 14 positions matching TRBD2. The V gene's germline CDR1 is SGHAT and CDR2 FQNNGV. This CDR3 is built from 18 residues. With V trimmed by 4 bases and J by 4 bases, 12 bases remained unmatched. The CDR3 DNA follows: TGTGCCAGCAGCTCCCTCTTGACTAGCGGGAGGGTTCTTTACGAGCAGTACTTC. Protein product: CASSSLLTSGRVLYEQYF.

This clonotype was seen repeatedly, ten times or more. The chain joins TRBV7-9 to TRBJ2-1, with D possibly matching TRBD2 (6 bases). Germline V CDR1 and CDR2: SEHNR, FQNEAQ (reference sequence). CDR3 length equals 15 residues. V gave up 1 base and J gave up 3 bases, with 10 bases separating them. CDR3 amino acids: CASSLDGGIYNEQFF. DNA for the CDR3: TGTGCCAGCAGCTTAGACGGGGGAATCTACAATGAGCAGTTCTTC.

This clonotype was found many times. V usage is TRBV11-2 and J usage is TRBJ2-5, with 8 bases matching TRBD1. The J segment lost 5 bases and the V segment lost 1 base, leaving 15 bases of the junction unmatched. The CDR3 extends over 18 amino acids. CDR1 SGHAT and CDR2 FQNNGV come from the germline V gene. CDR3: CASSLVFRPGQEGETQYF. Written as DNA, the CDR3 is TGTGCCAGCAGCTTAGTGTTCAGACCGGGACAGGAGGGGGAGACCCAGTACTTC.

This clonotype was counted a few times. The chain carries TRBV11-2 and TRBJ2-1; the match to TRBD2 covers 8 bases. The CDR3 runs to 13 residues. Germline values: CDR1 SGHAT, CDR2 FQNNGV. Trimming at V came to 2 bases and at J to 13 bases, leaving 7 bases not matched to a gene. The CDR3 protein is CASSLTGGGIQFF. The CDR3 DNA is TGTGCCAGCAGCTTAACGGGAGGGGGTATACAGTTCTTC.

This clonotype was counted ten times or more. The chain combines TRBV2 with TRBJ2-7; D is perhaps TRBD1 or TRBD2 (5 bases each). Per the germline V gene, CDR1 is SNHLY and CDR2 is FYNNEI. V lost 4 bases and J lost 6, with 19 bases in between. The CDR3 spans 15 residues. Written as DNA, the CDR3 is TGTGCCAGCAGTGGAGCCGGGACGGGTATTCGCGAGCAGTACTTC. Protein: CASSGAGTGIREQYF.

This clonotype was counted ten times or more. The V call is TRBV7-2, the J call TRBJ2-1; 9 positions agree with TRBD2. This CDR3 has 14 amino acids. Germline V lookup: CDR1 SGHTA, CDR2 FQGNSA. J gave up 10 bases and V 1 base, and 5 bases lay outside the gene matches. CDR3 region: CASSLGSGRREQFF. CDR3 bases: TGTGCCAGCAGCTTAGGGAGCGGGAGGCGGGAGCAGTTCTTC.